This T cell receptor (beta chain) was identified in a study of Ad26.COV2.S vaccination and SARS-CoV-2 variants. Study-level background: The vaccine Ad26.COV2.S was put into the muscle once, or twice with 56 days between. Study-wide results and caveats: Analyses that measured TCR breadth and depth may have underestimated total T cell responses.

As concerns this clone: Its antigen remains unknown.

Treatment given: roughly 20 received Ad26.COV2.S at low or high dose, single or two shots; about five received placebo; per-sample allocation not given. Sampling occurred on day 63 after the first vaccine or placebo injection. Vaccination employed an Ad26 vector expressing the Wuhan-strain SARS-CoV-2 spike. Sequencing was performed with immunoSEQ multiplex PCR; in TCRdb, only in-frame clones are kept and a portion is missing. The sample has roughly 510,000 clones; around nine tenths are singletons. V was trimmed by 5 bases and J by 1 base, leaving 14 bases between them. The CDR3 covers 15 residues. Germline-derived CDR1 and CDR2 are SGHVS and FQNEAQ.

V is TRBV7-8 and J is TRBJ1-1, with TRBD1 as a possible D gene (5 bases). This TCR was recovered from a person between 18 and 59 years old who received the Ad26.COV2.S COVID-19 vaccine or a placebo. Sequenced here: peripheral blood, sampled in a trial of Ad26.COV2.S vaccine versus placebo. The CDR3 nucleotides are TGTGCCAGCAGCACCCCGGACATCCAGAACACTGAAGCTTTCTTT. This gives the protein CASSTPDIQNTEAFF.